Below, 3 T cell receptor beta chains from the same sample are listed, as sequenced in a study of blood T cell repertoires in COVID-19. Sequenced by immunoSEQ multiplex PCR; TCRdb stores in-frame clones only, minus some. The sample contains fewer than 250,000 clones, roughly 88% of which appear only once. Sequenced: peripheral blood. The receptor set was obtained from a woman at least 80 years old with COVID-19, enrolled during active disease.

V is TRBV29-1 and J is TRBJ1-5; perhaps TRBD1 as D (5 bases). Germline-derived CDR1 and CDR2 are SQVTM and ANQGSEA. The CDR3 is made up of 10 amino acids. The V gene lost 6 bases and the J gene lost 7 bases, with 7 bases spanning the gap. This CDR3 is CSVGHQPQHF. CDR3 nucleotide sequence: TGCAGCGTCGGACACCAGCCCCAGCATTTT.

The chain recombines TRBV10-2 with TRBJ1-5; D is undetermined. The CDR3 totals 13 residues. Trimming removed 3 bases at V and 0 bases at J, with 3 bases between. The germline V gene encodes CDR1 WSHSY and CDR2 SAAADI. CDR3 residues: CASSDHSNQPQHF. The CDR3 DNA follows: TGCGCCAGCAGTGATCATAGCAATCAGCCCCAGCATTTT.

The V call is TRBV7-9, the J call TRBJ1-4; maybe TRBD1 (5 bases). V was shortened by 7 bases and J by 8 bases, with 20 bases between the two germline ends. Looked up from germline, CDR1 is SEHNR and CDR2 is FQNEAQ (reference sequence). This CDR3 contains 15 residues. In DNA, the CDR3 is TGTGCCAGCAACCTTTCTCCCACCGCAGGGGAAAAACTGTTTTTT. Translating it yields CASNLSPTAGEKLFF.